A selection of T cell receptor beta chains follows, all from one sample in a study of T-cell memory formation after mild COVID-19. TCRdb fed the 5' RACE reads into MiXCR, producing one record per CDR3 protein. The table records under 300,000 distinct CDR3 sequences, around 15% of them present only once. The source material was PBMCs or a T cell subset sorted from them (not recorded which). Every receptor here comes from a man younger than 30 who had mild COVID-19 (a few samples of this study predate the infection). Cell type and time point are not known. Each CDR3 is given with its conserved first and last residue. Size is omitted from some rows. Given values are once, few, many or a class for expanded clones.

V gene	clone size	J gene	CDR3 protein
TRBV14	few	TRBJ2-1	CASSQGLRIDRHNEQFF
TRBV29-1	few	TRBJ1-2	CSVDAVGLHGYTF
TRBV6-2/TRBV6-3	many	TRBJ1-6	CASSYPRPGDPLHF
TRBV6-6	few	TRBJ2-7	CASSYGTIYEQYF
TRBV20-1	.	TRBJ2-3	CSASDLDRTDTQYF
TRBV7-8	.	TRBJ2-5	CASSLRTGGETQYF
TRBV12-3/TRBV12-4	few	TRBJ2-1	CASIQGPPRYNEQFF
TRBV3-1	.	TRBJ1-6	CASSQERRTSPLHF
TRBV27	.	TRBJ1-4	CASSFDGTGRGKLFF
TRBV9	.	TRBJ2-3	CASSVDRVVADTQYF
TRBV20-1	.	TRBJ2-4	CSASSHGGNIQYF
TRBV7-9	.	TRBJ2-3	CASSCTRTSGGLGTDTQYF
TRBV29-1	.	TRBJ2-5	CSVERDQETQYF
TRBV15	.	TRBJ2-2	CATSVRDLQGDVRPGELFF
TRBV9	.	TRBJ2-5	CASSGGRLETQYF
TRBV7-3	.	TRBJ1-2	CASSPGADYGYTF
TRBV20-1	.	TRBJ2-3	CSARPAGSTDTQYF
TRBV18	many	TRBJ1-5	CASSPSQSNQPQHF
TRBV5-1	many	TRBJ2-7	CASSLVPGSGEQYF
TRBV7-6	few	TRBJ1-6	CASSLGPVNNSPLHF
TRBV5-1	few	TRBJ2-1	CASSVSGTGYNEQFF
TRBV7-9	many	TRBJ1-4	CASSLAGYNEKLFF
TRBV7-2	many	TRBJ1-1	CASSLAPNTEAFF
TRBV12-3/TRBV12-4	few	TRBJ1-4	CASSRDRGVEKLFF
TRBV7-2	.	TRBJ1-4	CASSFQTAPNEKLFF
TRBV4-1	.	TRBJ2-7	CASSQVRPGQGSHEQYF
TRBV11-3	.	TRBJ2-1	CASSSQELAGGSNEQFF
TRBV9	many	TRBJ2-3	CASSVRADRTDTQYF
TRBV6-5	few	TRBJ2-5	CASRRSIAGGFQETQYF
TRBV25-1	.	TRBJ2-2	CASSDPDRPRQGELFF
TRBV6-5	few	TRBJ1-2	CASTRPGAGDYGYTF
TRBV24-1	many	TRBJ2-3	CATSDPDRPDTQYF
TRBV7-9	.	TRBJ1-1	CASSLLPSRGTEAFF
TRBV5-1	few	TRBJ1-1	CASSLTPDNMNTEAFF
TRBV6-6	.	TRBJ1-1	CASSYERGQTEAFF
TRBV18	many	TRBJ2-3	CASSPGGTDTQYF
TRBV5-1	.	TRBJ2-3	CASSEPFRGPSTDTQYF
TRBV7-9	.	TRBJ1-2	CASSLGGKDGYTF
TRBV7-3	.	TRBJ2-1	CASSYLGYNEQFF
TRBV18	.	TRBJ2-5	CASSPPGRDMETQYF
TRBV9	few	TRBJ1-4	CASSVGQAGDEKLFF
TRBV4-1	few	TRBJ1-3	CASSQDVAPSVYF
TRBV27	few	TRBJ2-3	CASSSQLAGTVTDTQYF
TRBV6-1	few	TRBJ1-5	CASSDREGQPQHF
TRBV5-1	.	TRBJ2-1	CASTGGGGARNEQFF
TRBV18	.	TRBJ2-6	CASSPAANVLTF